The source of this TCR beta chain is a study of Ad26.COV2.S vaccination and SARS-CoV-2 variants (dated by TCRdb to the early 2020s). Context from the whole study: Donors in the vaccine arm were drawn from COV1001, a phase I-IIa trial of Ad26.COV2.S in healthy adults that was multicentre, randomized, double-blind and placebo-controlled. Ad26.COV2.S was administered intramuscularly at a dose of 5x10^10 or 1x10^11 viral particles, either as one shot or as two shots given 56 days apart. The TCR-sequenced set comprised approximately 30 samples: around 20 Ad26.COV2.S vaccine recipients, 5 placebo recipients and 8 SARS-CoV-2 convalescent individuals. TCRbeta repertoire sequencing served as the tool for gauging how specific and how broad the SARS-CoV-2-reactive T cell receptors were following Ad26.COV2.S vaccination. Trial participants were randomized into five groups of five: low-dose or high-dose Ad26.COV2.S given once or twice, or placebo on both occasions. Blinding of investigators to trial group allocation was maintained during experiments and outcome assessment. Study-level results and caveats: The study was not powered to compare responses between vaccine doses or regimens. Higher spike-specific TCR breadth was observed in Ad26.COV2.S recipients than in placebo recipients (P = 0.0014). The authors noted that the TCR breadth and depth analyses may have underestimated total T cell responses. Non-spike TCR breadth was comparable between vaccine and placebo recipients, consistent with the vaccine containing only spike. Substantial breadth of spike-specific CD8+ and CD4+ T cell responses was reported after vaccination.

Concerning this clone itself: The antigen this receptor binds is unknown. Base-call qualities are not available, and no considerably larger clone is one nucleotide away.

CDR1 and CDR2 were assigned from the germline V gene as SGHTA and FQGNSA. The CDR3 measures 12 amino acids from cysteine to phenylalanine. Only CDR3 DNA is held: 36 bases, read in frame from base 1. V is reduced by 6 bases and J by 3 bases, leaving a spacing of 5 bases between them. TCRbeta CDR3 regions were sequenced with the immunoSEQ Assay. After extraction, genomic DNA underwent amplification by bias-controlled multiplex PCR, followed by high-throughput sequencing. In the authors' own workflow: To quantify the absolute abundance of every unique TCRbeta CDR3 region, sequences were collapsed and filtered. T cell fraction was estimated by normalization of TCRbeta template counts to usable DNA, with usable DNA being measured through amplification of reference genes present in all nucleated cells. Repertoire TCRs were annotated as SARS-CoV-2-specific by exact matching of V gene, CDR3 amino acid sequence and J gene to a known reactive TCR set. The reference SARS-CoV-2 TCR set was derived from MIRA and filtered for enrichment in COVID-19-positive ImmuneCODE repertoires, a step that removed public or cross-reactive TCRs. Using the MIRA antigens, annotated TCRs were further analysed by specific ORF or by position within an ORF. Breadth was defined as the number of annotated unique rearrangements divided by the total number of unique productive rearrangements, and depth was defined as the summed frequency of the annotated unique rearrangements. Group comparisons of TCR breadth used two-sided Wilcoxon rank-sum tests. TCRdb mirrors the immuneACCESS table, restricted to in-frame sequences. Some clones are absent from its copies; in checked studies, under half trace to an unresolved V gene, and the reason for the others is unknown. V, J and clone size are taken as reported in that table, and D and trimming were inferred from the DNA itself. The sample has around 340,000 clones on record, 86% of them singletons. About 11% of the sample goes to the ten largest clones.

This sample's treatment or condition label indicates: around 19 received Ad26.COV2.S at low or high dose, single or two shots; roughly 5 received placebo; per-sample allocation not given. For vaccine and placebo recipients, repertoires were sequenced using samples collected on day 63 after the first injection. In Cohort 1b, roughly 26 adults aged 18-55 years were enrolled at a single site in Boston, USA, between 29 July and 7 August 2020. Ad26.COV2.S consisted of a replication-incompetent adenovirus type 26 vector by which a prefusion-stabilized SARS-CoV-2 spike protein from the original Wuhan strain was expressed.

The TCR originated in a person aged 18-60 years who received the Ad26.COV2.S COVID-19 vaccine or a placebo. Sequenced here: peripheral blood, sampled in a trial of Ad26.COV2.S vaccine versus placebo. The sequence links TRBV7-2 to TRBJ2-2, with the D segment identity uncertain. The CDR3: CASRLDTGELFF. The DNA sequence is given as TGTGCCAGCAGACTCGACACCGGGGAGCTGTTTTTT.